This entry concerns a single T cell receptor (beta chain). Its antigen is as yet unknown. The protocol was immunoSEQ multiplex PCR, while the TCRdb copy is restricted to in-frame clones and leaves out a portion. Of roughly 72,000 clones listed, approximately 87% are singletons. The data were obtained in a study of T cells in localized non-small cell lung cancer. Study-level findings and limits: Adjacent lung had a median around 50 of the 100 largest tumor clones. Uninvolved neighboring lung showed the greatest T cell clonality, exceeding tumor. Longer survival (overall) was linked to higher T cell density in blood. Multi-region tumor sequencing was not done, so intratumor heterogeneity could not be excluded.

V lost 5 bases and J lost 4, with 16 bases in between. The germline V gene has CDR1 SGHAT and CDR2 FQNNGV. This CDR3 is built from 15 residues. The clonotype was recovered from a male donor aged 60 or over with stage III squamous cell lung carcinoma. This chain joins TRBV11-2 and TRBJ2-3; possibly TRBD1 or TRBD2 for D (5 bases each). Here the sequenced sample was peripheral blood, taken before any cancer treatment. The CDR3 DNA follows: TGTGCCAGCAGCCGCCTTGGTGGGACCGCAGATACGCAGTATTTT. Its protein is CASSRLGGTADTQYF.